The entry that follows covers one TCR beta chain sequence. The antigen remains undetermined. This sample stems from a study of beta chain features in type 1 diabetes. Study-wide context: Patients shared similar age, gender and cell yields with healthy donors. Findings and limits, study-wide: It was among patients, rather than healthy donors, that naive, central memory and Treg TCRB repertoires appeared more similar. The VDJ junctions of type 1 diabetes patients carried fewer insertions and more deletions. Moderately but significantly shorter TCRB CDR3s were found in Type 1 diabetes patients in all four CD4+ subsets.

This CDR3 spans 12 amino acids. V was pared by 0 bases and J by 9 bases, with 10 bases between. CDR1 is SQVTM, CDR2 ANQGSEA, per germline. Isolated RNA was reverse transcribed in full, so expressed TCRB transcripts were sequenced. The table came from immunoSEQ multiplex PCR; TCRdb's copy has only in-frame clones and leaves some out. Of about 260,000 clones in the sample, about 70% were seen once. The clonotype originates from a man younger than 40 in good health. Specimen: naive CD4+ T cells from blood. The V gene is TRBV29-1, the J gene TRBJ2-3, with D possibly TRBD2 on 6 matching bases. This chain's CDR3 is CSVEERRGTQYF. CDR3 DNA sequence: TGCAGCGTTGAAGAGCGGAGGGGAACGCAGTATTTT.